The 32 T cell receptor beta chains given below trace back to one sample, sequenced in a study of control samples from healthy donors and cancer patients. The assay was immunoSEQ multiplex PCR, and TCRdb's table has in-frame clones only and misses some. The sample has some 99,000 clones; approximately 90% are singletons. What was sequenced was blood. Every receptor here comes from a woman between 45 and 65 years old in good health.

The table lists this clone with a few counts. The J gene is TRBJ2-2, the V gene TRBV12-3 or TRBV12-4; D not certain. CDR3 size: 13 residues. Trimming removed 2 bases from V and 8 bases from J, with 9 bases in between. Written as DNA, the CDR3 is TGTGCCAGCAGTTTAACTGACGGAGGGGAGCTGTTTTTT. Encoded protein: CASSLTDGGELFF.

The chain has TRBV30 and TRBJ2-7; TRBD1 might be the D (5 bases). With 5 bases removed from V and 0 bases from J, the gap between germline ends came to 11 bases. CDR1 is GTSNPN, CDR2 SVGIG, per germline (reference sequence). This CDR3 contains 13 residues. CDR3 amino acids: CAWSFGASYEQYF. The CDR3 region has the DNA TGTGCCTGGTCTTTTGGGGCCTCCTACGAGCAGTACTTC.

This CDR3 is CASSQGRQYGYTF. Here the CDR3 DNA reads TGCGCCAGCAGCCAAGGCCGACAGTATGGCTACACCTTC. The chain couples TRBV4-3 to TRBJ1-2; the D gene is possibly TRBD1 (5 bases). The CDR3 consists of 13 residues. Germline V gives CDR1 LGHNA, CDR2 YSLEER. Trimming left V 1 base short and J 5 bases short, with 8 bases between.

The J gene is TRBJ2-7, the V gene TRBV11-2; 7 bases are a match to TRBD1. Per germline, CDR1 SGHAT and CDR2 FQNNGV. The CDR3 length is 15 residues. The V segment lost 3 bases and the J segment 7 bases; nucleotides outside the gene matches: 12. Here the CDR3 DNA reads TGTGCCAGCAGCTTGGACAGGAACCCTACGTCAGAGCAGTACGTC. This sequence encodes CASSLDRNPTSEQYV.

The chain's CDR3 is CASSLAESGGPASETQYF. For the CDR3, the DNA is TGCGCCAGCAGCTTGGCCGAATCAGGGGGCCCGGCCTCAGAGACCCAGTACTTC. V gene TRBV5-1 combines with J gene TRBJ2-5; 8 nucleotides align to TRBD1. The CDR3 is 18 residues long. The germline V gene has CDR1 SGHRS and CDR2 YFSETQ. V trimming: 0 bases; J trimming: 4 bases; junction bases outside the gene matches: 14.

The chain employs TRBV11-3 and TRBJ2-2; no clear D gene. This CDR3 region has 14 residues. V lost 5 bases and J lost 3, with 10 bases in between. The V gene's germline CDR1 is SGHNT and CDR2 YENEEA. CDR3 residues: CASSPGEDTGELFF. The CDR3 DNA follows: TGTGCCAGCAGCCCCGGAGAAGACACCGGGGAGCTGTTTTTT.

The CDR3 sequence: CASSPVGAKNIQYF. In DNA form, the CDR3 reads TGTGCCAGCAGCCCTGTGGGGGCCAAAAACATTCAGTACTTC. This sequence joins TRBV7-9 and TRBJ2-4; D is unclear. The CDR3 has 14 residues. V dropped 5 bases and J dropped 1 base, with 9 bases sitting between them. Germline CDR1 SEHNR, CDR2 FQNEAQ (reference sequence).

This clone has at least ten counts. This sequence joins TRBV6-5 and TRBJ1-2; D ambiguous. The CDR3 runs to 13 residues. Germline CDR1 reads MNHEY; CDR2 reads SVGAGI. V was pared by 2 bases and J by 0 bases, with 4 bases between. The CDR3 DNA is TGTGCCAGCAGTTACAGTACTAACTATGGCTACACCTTC. It codes for CASSYSTNYGYTF.

The rearrangement links TRBV6-4 to TRBJ1-2, with 12 bases matching TRBD1. Germline CDR1 is MRHNA and CDR2 is SNTAGT. With V trimmed by 6 bases and J by 6 bases, 5 bases remained unmatched. CDR3 length: 14 amino acids. The CDR3 DNA reads as TGTGCCAGCAGCCTCGGGACAGGGGGCGATGGCTACACCTTC. Encoded protein: CASSLGTGGDGYTF.

The table lists this clone with a count of one. J is TRBJ1-2 and V is TRBV6-5; the D is unclear. The CDR3 has 14 amino acids. Germline lookup yields CDR1 MNHEY and CDR2 SVGAGI. V dropped 0 bases and J dropped 4 bases, with 9 bases sitting between them. CDR3 sequence (DNA): TGTGCCAGCAGTTACTCGCTGCTGGCCTATGGCTACACCTTC. Protein product: CASSYSLLAYGYTF.

The chain uses TRBV6-5 and TRBJ2-3, with D perhaps being TRBD1 or TRBD2 (7 bases each). Germline CDR1 MNHEY, CDR2 SVGAGI. V was cut by 7 bases and J by 8 bases, with 16 bases left in between. The CDR3 runs 13 residues. This CDR3 reads CASNQGGRGTQYF. CDR3 nucleotide sequence: TGTGCCAGCAATCAGGGGGGGCGGGGTACGCAGTATTTT.

V is TRBV10-1 and J is TRBJ2-7, with D possibly TRBD2 on 5 matching bases. CDR1 is WNHNN, CDR2 SYGVQD, per germline (reference sequence). Trimming stripped 6 bases from V and 7 bases from J, with 19 bases between. This CDR3 spans 14 amino acids. CDR3 in amino acids: CASRAEGFTSEQYF. The CDR3, as DNA: TGCGCCAGCAGGGCCGAGGGTTTCACTAGTGAGCAGTACTTC.

V is TRBV11-2 and J is TRBJ1-2, with 9 nucleotides matching TRBD1. Per germline, CDR1 SGHAT and CDR2 FQNNGV. The CDR3 spans 14 residues. V shed 5 bases and J 7 bases; nucleotides not matched to a gene: 8. Here the CDR3 DNA reads TGTGCCAGCAGCCCTCAACAGGGGGCGCTTGGCTACACCTTC. This sequence encodes CASSPQQGALGYTF.

The V call is TRBV15, the J call TRBJ1-3; D not resolved. The CDR3 is made up of 14 amino acids. Trimming left V 1 base short and J 6 bases short, with 10 bases between. Per the germline V gene, CDR1 is LNHNV and CDR2 is YYDKDF (reference sequence). CDR3 in amino acids: CATSRGVAKNTIYF. In nucleotides, the CDR3 is TGTGCCACCAGCAGAGGAGTAGCGAAAAACACCATATATTTT.

The chain is built from TRBV10-2 and TRBJ1-6; weak D call: TRBD1 (5 bases). The germline V gene has CDR1 WSHSY and CDR2 SAAADI. This CDR3 is 15 amino acids long. Trimming stripped 4 bases from V and 10 bases from J, with 17 bases between. Here the CDR3 reads CASSVDAGRGSPLHF. CDR3 DNA: TGCGCCAGCAGTGTCGATGCAGGGCGAGGCTCACCCCTCCACTTT.

The chain recombines TRBV13 with TRBJ2-7, with 8 positions matching TRBD1. Germline trimming cut 1 base from V and 4 bases from J; bases unmatched to any gene: 6. Per the germline V gene, CDR1 is PRHDT and CDR2 is FYEKMQ (reference sequence). This CDR3 is 15 amino acids long. The CDR3 bases are TGTGCCAGCAGCTTAGTAGGGCAGGGGGCATACGAGCAGTACGTC. Translated: CASSLVGQGAYEQYV.

J is TRBJ1-2 and V is TRBV7-2; D is unresolved. The germline V gene has CDR1 SGHTA and CDR2 FQGNSA. Trimming removed 6 bases at V and 13 bases at J, with 9 bases between. CDR3 length: 9 residues. CDR3: CASRSLSTF. In nucleotides, the CDR3 is TGTGCCAGCAGGAGCCTGAGCACCTTC.

The chain employs TRBV3-1 (or the pseudogene TRBV3-2) and TRBJ2-2; D not certain. Germline CDR1 and CDR2: LGHDT and YNNKEL (reference sequence). The germline V and J ends were trimmed by 0 bases and 8 bases, with 10 bases remaining between them. The CDR3 covers 14 residues. DNA of the CDR3: TGTGCCAGCAGCCAAGATCAGAAGGGTGGGGAGCTGTTTTTT. This gives the protein CASSQDQKGGELFF.

The chain recombines TRBV7-9 with TRBJ2-1, with 10 bases aligning to TRBD2. In germline, CDR1 is SEHNR, CDR2 FQNEAQ (reference sequence). CDR3 length: 17 amino acids. The V and J ends lost 4 bases and 2 bases, in that order; junction bases with no gene match: 8. CDR3 in DNA: TGTGCCAGCAGCTCACCGAGAGCGGGAGGGCCCTACAATGAGCAGTTCTTC. Amino acids: CASSSPRAGGPYNEQFF.

The chain recombines TRBV9 with TRBJ2-1, with D possibly TRBD1 on 5 matching bases. Trimming removed 0 bases from V and 4 bases from J, with 11 bases in between. In germline, CDR1 is SGDLS, CDR2 YYNGEE. The CDR3 is 15 amino acids. For the CDR3, the DNA is TGTGCCAGCAGCGTAGAATCAGGGATTTACAATGAGCAGTTCTTC. The encoded protein is CASSVESGIYNEQFF.

The J gene is TRBJ2-2, the V gene TRBV3-1 (or the pseudogene TRBV3-2); a possible D gene is TRBD2 (5 bases). The CDR3 is 15 residues long. Trimming pared 7 bases from V and 5 bases from J, leaving 17 bases between. Germline V gene lookup returns CDR1 LGHDT and CDR2 YNNKEL (reference sequence). CDR3 protein: CASNLFGVKTGELFF. CDR3 nucleotides: TGTGCCAGCAACCTCTTCGGGGTTAAAACCGGGGAGCTGTTTTTT.

CDR3 residues: CASRGPNQPQHF. DNA of the CDR3: TGTGCCAGCAGAGGGCCCAATCAGCCCCAGCATTTT. J is TRBJ1-5 and V is TRBV2; unclear D gene. Germline V gene data show CDR1 as SNHLY and CDR2 as FYNNEI. This CDR3 spans 12 amino acids. V lost 6 bases, J lost 3 bases, and 6 bases lay in between.

J is TRBJ1-3 and V is TRBV7-2; the D gene is possibly TRBD1 (6 bases). This CDR3 comprises 15 residues. With 2 bases removed from V and 3 bases from J, the gap between germline ends came to 11 bases. Per the germline V gene, CDR1 is SGHTA and CDR2 is FQGNSA. CDR3 DNA: TGTGCCAGCAGCTTAATGGGGGGCGGTGGAAACACCATATATTTT. It encodes CASSLMGGGGNTIYF. The variable domain in full, completed from reference TRBV7-2 and TRBJ1-3, reads GAGVSQSPSNKVTEKGKDVELRCDPISGHTALYWYRQSLGQGLEFLIYFQGNSAPDKSGLPSDRFSAERTGGSVSTLTIQRTQQEDSAVYLCASSLMGGGGNTIYFGEGSWLTVV.

The chain couples TRBV21-1 to TRBJ2-7; the table's D gene call, TRBD2, was not cross checked with the DNA. TRBV21-1 is marked as a pseudogene. There are 14 residues in the CDR3. DNA for the CDR3: TGTGCCAGCAGCAAAGCCATAGCGACCTACGAGCAGTACGTC. Translating gives CASSKAIATYEQYV.

J is TRBJ2-3 and V is TRBV5-1; a possible D gene is TRBD2 (5 bases). The CDR3 is 14 residues long. Per germline, CDR1 SGHRS and CDR2 YFSETQ. V dropped 4 bases and J dropped 6 bases, with 15 bases sitting between them. CDR3 coding DNA: TGCGCCAGCAGCCGGGATTGGGATGCGGATACGCAGTATTTT. Amino acid sequence: CASSRDWDADTQYF.

This clone was counted only a few times. This sequence joins TRBV19 and TRBJ1-6; no clear D gene. The germline V gene encodes CDR1 LNHDA and CDR2 SQIVND (reference sequence). The length of the CDR3 is 12 residues. Between the trimmed V and J ends, which lost 6 bases and 14 bases, there was a span of 14 bases. CDR3 region: CASRLSGRALHF. CDR3 in DNA: TGTGCCAGTAGGTTGTCCGGGCGGGCCCTCCACTTT.

This clone was picked up one time. This chain uses TRBV19 with TRBJ2-1; D gene ambiguous. Germline lookup yields CDR1 LNHDA and CDR2 SQIVND (reference sequence). Trimming stripped 3 bases from V and 12 bases from J, with 12 bases between. This CDR3 spans 12 amino acids. The CDR3 nucleotides are TGTGCCAGTAGTATTTCCACCCAAGGGCAGTTCTTC. As protein: CASSISTQGQFF.

A single count supports this clone. The V and J genes are TRBV6-6 and TRBJ2-2; 8 nucleotides agree with TRBD2. Trimming removed 6 bases from V and 3 bases from J; junction bases left unmatched: 9. Germline-derived CDR1 and CDR2 are MNHNY and SVGAGI (reference sequence). The CDR3 spans 16 residues. The CDR3 spells CASRKPGLVYTGELFF. CDR3 nucleotide sequence: TGTGCCAGCAGAAAGCCGGGACTAGTTTACACCGGGGAGCTGTTTTTT.

This clone was recorded only once. J is TRBJ2-6 and V is TRBV7-8; the D gene is possibly TRBD1 (5 bases). The CDR3 sequence is 15 residues long. The germline V and J ends were trimmed by 3 bases and 6 bases, with 12 bases remaining between them. CDR1 is SGHVS and CDR2 is FQNEAQ in the germline V gene. The CDR3 sequence is CASSFQGRQANVLTF. The CDR3, as DNA: TGTGCCAGCAGCTTTCAGGGTCGTCAGGCCAACGTCCTGACTTTC.

J is TRBJ2-5 and V is TRBV5-6, with TRBD2 identical over 10 bases. Germline loops: CDR1 SGHDT, CDR2 YYEEEE. Trimming at V came to 2 bases and at J to 5 bases, leaving 3 bases not matched to a gene. The CDR3 covers 14 residues. The CDR3 loop is CASSFLSGGETQYF. DNA for the CDR3: TGTGCCAGCAGCTTCCTTAGCGGGGGGGAGACCCAGTACTTC.

V gene TRBV12-5 combines with J gene TRBJ2-3; D gene unclear. V was cut by 3 bases and J by 4 bases, with 8 bases left in between. The CDR3 is 13 amino acids. Germline V gene data show CDR1 as LGHNT and CDR2 as FRNRAP. The CDR3 spells CASGLQIPDTQYF. CDR3 bases: TGTGCTAGTGGTTTACAGATTCCAGATACGCAGTATTTT.

The V and J genes are TRBV9 and TRBJ2-1, with 9 bases fitting TRBD2. The ends lost 0 bases at V and 8 bases at J; junction bases unmatched: 6. This CDR3 comprises 15 residues. In germline, CDR1 is SGDLS, CDR2 YYNGEE. The CDR3 spells CASSVEAGGGDEQFF. CDR3 coding DNA: TGTGCCAGCAGCGTAGAGGCGGGGGGGGGCGATGAGCAGTTCTTC. Full variable domain (remainder filled in from reference TRBV9 and TRBJ2-1): DSGVTQTPKHLITATGQRVTLRCSPRSGDLSVYWYQQSLDQGLQFLIQYYNGEERAKGNILERFSAQQFPDLHSELNLSSLELGDSALYFCASSVEAGGGDEQFFGPGTRLTVL.